The rows below give T cell receptor beta chains drawn from one sample of a study of spatial heterogeneity in lung cancer. TCRdb processed the 5' RACE reads anew with MiXCR; each CDR3 protein has one entry. The data contain fewer than 150,000 distinct CDR3 sequences, approximately 11% of them seen just once; the ten biggest clones take up about 24%. The sample was PBMCs, taken at follow-up. The source is a female donor with early-stage non-small cell lung cancer. The CDR3 runs from the conserved cysteine through the conserved F or W. D genes are given only for firm matches. The size of a clone is reported for some rows only, either as once, few or many, or as a class for expanded clones.

clone size: .
J gene: TRBJ1-4
D gene: .
V gene: TRBV14
CDR3 DNA: TGTGCCAGCAGCCAAGATTATGCCGGGAATGAAAAACTGTTTTTT
CDR3 protein: CASSQDYAGNEKLFF

clone size: .
J gene: TRBJ2-3
D gene: .
V gene: TRBV6-6
CDR3 DNA: TGTGCCAGCATTCTCTCGGGGAAAACAGATACGCAGTATTTT
CDR3 protein: CASILSGKTDTQYF

clone size: few
J gene: TRBJ2-7
D gene: .
V gene: TRBV29-1
CDR3 DNA: TGCAGCGTGGGCCTCCGGGGGTACGAGCAGTACTTC
CDR3 protein: CSVGLRGYEQYF

clone size: many
J gene: TRBJ2-2
D gene: .
V gene: TRBV9
CDR3 DNA: TGTGCCAGCAGCGCCAACGCGAGGGGAACCGGGGAGCTGTTTTTT
CDR3 protein: CASSANARGTGELFF

clone size: .
J gene: TRBJ1-2
D gene: .
V gene: TRBV29-1
CDR3 DNA: TGCAGCGTTCCTCAAGGGGGGAACTATGGCTACACCTTC
CDR3 protein: CSVPQGGNYGYTF

clone size: many
J gene: TRBJ1-1
D gene: .
V gene: TRBV9
CDR3 DNA: TGTGCCAGCAGCCCCCATACGGTCGGCACTGAAGCTTTCTTT
CDR3 protein: CASSPHTVGTEAFF

clone size: .
J gene: TRBJ1-2
D gene: .
V gene: TRBV28
CDR3 DNA: TGTGGGGCGAGAGCTAACTATGGCTACACCTTC
CDR3 protein: CGARANYGYTF

clone size: .
J gene: TRBJ2-1
D gene: .
V gene: TRBV5-1
CDR3 DNA: TGCGCCAGCAGCCAAGCCAGGTACAATGAGCAGTTCTTC
CDR3 protein: CASSQARYNEQFF

clone size: few
J gene: TRBJ1-2
D gene: TRBD1
V gene: TRBV6-5
CDR3 DNA: TGTGCCAGCAGTTACTCAGTCGACAGGGGGTATGGCTACACCTTC
CDR3 protein: CASSYSVDRGYGYTF

clone size: .
J gene: TRBJ1-1
D gene: TRBD1
V gene: TRBV27
CDR3 DNA: TGTGCCAGCAGTTCTGCGGTCCGATGGGACAGACAGATGAACACTGAAGCTTCCTTT
CDR3 protein: CASSSAVRWDRQMNTEASF

clone size: medium-sized
J gene: TRBJ2-3
D gene: .
V gene: TRBV15
CDR3 DNA: TGTGCCACCAGCCTACGGACAGGCACAGATACGCAGTATTTT
CDR3 protein: CATSLRTGTDTQYF

clone size: .
J gene: TRBJ2-5
D gene: .
V gene: TRBV4-1
CDR3 DNA: TGCGCCAGCAGTTGGACAGAGAGAGAGACCCAGTACTTC
CDR3 protein: CASSWTERETQYF

clone size: .
J gene: TRBJ2-3
D gene: .
V gene: TRBV28
CDR3 DNA: TGTGCCAGCAGCCCCCCAGGACAGTTCACAGATACGCAGTATTTT
CDR3 protein: CASSPPGQFTDTQYF

clone size: many
J gene: TRBJ2-1
D gene: .
V gene: TRBV6-5
CDR3 DNA: TGTGCCAGCAGTTATAGGCAGGGCTACAATGAGCAGTTCTTC
CDR3 protein: CASSYRQGYNEQFF

clone size: few
J gene: TRBJ2-2
D gene: .
V gene: TRBV11-2
CDR3 DNA: TGTGCCAGCAGCCAGAGGTGGATCGGGGAGCTGTTTTTT
CDR3 protein: CASSQRWIGELFF

clone size: few
J gene: TRBJ1-5
D gene: .
V gene: TRBV3-1
CDR3 DNA: TGTGCCAGCAGCCAAGATCTGGGTATGAATCAGCCCCAGCATTTT
CDR3 protein: CASSQDLGMNQPQHF

clone size: .
J gene: TRBJ2-5
D gene: .
V gene: TRBV6-2/TRBV6-3
CDR3 DNA: TGTGCCAGCAACTCCAGGGGGGCGCGGGAGACCCAGTACTTC
CDR3 protein: CASNSRGARETQYF

clone size: few
J gene: TRBJ1-4
D gene: .
V gene: TRBV29-1
CDR3 DNA: TGCAGCTCCACTACAGCCGTCGGTGAAAAACTGTTTTTT
CDR3 protein: CSSTTAVGEKLFF

clone size: .
J gene: TRBJ2-5
D gene: .
V gene: TRBV7-2
CDR3 DNA: TGTGCCAGCAGCTTAGGTTTTGGAGAGACCCAGTACTTC
CDR3 protein: CASSLGFGETQYF

clone size: .
J gene: TRBJ1-1
D gene: TRBD1
V gene: TRBV24-1
CDR3 DNA: TGTGCCACCAGTGGACAGGGCTTCACTGAAGCTTTCTTT
CDR3 protein: CATSGQGFTEAFF

clone size: many
J gene: TRBJ1-1
D gene: .
V gene: TRBV12-3/TRBV12-4
CDR3 DNA: TGTGCCAGCAGTTTAACTCCTGGCAGACCGAACACTGAAGCTTTCTTT
CDR3 protein: CASSLTPGRPNTEAFF

clone size: few
J gene: TRBJ1-5
D gene: .
V gene: TRBV18
CDR3 DNA: TGTGCCAGCTCTCTGGGGCAGGGGAGCAATCAGCCCCAGCATTTT
CDR3 protein: CASSLGQGSNQPQHF

clone size: many
J gene: TRBJ2-1
D gene: TRBD1
V gene: TRBV6-1
CDR3 DNA: TGTGCCAGCCGGCGTGGGGGGACAGGGGATAAGCGGGAGCAGTTCTTC
CDR3 protein: CASRRGGTGDKREQFF

clone size: few
J gene: TRBJ2-6
D gene: TRBD1
V gene: TRBV4-1
CDR3 DNA: TGCGCCAGCAGCCAACCGGGACAGGGACCTCCCGGGGCCAACGTCCTGACTTTC
CDR3 protein: CASSQPGQGPPGANVLTF